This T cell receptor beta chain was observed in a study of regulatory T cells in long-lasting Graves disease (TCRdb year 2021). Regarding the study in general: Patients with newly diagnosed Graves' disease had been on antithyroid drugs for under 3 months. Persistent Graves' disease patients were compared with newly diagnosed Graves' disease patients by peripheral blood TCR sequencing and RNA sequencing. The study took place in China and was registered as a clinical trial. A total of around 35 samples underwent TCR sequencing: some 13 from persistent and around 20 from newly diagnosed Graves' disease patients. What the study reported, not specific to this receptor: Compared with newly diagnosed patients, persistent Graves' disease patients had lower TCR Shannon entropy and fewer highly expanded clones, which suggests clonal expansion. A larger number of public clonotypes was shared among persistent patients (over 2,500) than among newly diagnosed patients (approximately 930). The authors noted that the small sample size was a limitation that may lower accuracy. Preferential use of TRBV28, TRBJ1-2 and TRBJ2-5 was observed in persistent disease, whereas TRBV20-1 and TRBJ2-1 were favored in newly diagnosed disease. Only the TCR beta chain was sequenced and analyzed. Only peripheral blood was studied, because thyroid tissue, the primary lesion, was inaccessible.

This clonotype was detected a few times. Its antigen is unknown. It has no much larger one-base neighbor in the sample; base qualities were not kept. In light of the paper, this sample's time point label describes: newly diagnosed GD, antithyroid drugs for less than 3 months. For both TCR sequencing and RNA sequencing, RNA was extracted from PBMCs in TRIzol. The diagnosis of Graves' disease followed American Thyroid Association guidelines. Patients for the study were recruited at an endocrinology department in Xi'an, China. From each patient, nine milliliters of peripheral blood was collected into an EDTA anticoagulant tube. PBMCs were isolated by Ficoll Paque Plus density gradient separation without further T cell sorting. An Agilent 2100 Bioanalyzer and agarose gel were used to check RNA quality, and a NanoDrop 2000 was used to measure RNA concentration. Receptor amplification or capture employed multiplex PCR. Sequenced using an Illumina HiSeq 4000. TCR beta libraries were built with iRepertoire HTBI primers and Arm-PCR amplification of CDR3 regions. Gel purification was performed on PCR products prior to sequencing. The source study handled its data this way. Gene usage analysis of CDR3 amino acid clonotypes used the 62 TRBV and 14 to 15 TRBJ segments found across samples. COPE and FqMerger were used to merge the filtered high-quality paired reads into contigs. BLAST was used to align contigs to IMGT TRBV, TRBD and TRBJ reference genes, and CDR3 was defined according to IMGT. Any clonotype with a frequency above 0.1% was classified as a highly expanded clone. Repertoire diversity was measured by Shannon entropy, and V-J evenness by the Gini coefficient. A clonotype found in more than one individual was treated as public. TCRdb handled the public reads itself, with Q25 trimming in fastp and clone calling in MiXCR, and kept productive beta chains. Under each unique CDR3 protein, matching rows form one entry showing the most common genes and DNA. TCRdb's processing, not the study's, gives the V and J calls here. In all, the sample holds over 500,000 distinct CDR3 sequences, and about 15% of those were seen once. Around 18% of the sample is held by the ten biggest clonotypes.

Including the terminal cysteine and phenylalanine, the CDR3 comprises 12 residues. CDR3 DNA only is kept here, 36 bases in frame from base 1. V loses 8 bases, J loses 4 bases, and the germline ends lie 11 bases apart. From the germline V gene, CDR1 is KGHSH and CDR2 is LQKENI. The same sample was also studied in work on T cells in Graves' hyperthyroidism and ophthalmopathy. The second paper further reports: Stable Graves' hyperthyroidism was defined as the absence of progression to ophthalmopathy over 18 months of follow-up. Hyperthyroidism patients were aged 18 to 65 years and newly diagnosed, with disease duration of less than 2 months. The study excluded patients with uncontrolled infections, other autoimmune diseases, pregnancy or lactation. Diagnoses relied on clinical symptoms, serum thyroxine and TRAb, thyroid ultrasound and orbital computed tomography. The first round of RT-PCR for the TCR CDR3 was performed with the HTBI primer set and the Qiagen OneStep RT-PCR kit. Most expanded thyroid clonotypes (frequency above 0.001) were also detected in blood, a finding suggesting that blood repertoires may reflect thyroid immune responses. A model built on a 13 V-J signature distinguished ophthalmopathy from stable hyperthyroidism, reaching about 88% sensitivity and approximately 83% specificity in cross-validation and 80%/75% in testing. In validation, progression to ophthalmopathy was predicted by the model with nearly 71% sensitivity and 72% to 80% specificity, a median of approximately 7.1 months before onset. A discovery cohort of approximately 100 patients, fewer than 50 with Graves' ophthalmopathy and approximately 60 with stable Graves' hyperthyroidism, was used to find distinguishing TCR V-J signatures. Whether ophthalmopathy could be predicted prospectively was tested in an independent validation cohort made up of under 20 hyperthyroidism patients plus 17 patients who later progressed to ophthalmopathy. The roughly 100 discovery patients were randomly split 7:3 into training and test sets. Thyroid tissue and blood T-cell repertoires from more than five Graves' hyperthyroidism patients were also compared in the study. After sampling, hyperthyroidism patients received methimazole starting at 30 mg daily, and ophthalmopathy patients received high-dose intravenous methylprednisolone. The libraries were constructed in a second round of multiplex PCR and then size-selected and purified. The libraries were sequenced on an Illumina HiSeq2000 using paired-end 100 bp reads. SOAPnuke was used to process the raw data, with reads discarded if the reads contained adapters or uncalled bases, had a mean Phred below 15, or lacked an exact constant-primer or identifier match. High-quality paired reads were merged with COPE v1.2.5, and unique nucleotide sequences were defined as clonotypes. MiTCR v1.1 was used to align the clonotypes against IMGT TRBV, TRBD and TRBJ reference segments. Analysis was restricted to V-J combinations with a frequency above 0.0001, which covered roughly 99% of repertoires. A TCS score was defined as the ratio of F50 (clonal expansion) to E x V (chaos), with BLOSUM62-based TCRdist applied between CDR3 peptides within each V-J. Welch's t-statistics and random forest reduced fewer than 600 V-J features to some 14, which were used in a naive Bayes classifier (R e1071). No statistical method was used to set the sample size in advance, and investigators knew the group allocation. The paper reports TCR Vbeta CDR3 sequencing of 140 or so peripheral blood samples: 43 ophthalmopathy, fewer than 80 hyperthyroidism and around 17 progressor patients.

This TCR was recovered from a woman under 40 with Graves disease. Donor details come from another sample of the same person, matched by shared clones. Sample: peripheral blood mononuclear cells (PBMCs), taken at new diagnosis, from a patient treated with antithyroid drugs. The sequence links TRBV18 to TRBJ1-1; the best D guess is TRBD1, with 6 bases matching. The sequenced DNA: TGTGCCAGCGAACAGGGTCCCACTGAAGCTTTCTTT. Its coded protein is CASEQGPTEAFF.